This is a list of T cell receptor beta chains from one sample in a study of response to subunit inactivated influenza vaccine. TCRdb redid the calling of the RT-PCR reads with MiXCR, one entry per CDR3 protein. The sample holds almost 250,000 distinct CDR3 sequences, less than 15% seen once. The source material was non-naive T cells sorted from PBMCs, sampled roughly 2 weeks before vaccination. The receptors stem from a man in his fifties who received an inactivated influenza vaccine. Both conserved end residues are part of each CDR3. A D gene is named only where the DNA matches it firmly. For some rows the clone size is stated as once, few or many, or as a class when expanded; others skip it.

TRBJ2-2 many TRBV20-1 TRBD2 TGCAGTGCTCTAGCGGGAGAAGCCGGGGAGCTGTTTTTT CSALAGEAGELFF
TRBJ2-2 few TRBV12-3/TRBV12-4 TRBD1 TGTGCCAGCAGGACAGGGTTCACCGGGGAGCTGTTTTTT CASRTGFTGELFF
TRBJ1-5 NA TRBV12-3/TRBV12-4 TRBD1 TGTGCCAGCAGTTTAAGGGGACAGAGCAATCAGCCCCAGCATTTT CASSLRGQSNQPQHF
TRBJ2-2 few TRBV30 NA TGTGCCTGGAGTGTACTAAGGGGATGGGACACCGGGGAGCTGTTTTTT CAWSVLRGWDTGELFF
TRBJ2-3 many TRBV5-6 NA TGTGCCAGCAGCCTCTGGGGGCAGGGTCAGTATTTT CASSLWGQGQYF
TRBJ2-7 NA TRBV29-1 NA TGCAGCGTCTGGACAGCCTACGAGCAGTACTTC CSVWTAYEQYF
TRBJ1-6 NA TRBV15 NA TGTGCCACCAGCAGATTCCCTTCACCCCTCCACTTT CATSRFPSPLHF
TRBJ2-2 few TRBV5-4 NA TGTGCCAGCAGCTTTTCATCGACGAACACCGGGGAGCTGTTTTTT CASSFSSTNTGELFF
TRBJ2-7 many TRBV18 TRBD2 TGTGCCAGCAGCCCGCCGGGACTAGCCACGCACGAGCAGTACTTC CASSPPGLATHEQYF
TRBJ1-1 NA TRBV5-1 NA TGCGCCAGCAGCTTCACTCCGGGGACTGAAGCTTTCTTT CASSFTPGTEAFF
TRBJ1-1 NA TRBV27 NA TGTGCCAGCCGTGGCGGGGGGGGGCATTTCTTAACTGAAGCTTTCTTT CASRGGGGHFLTEAFF
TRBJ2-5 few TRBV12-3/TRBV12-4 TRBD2 TGTGCCAGCGCGAGCTTGGAGCGGGAGAGCCTTGGGGAGACCCAGTACTTC CASASLERESLGETQYF
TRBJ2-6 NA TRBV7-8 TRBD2 TGTGCCAGCAGCTTACAGACTAGCGGGGGCTCTGGGGCCAACGTCCTGACTTTC CASSLQTSGGSGANVLTF
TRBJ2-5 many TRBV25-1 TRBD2 TGTGCCAGCAGTGAAAGTTTGATAGCGGGAGAGCGGACCCAGTACTTC CASSESLIAGERTQYF
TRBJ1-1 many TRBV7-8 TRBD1 TGTGCCAGCAGCTTATGGGAGACAGGGGTTTACACTGAAGCTTTCTTT CASSLWETGVYTEAFF
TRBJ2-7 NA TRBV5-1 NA TGCGCCAGCAGCTGGGGGGACGGGACCTACGAGCAGTACTTC CASSWGDGTYEQYF
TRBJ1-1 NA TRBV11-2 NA TGTGCCAGCAGCCCATGGACTGCTGGGGACACTGAAGCTTTCTTT CASSPWTAGDTEAFF
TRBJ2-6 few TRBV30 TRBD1 TGTGCCTGGAGTCTACAGGGGCCCCCTGGGGCCAACGTCCTGACTTTC CAWSLQGPPGANVLTF
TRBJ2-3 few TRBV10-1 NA TGCGCCAGCAGGAGGGGGAGCACAGATACGCAGTATTTT CASRRGSTDTQYF
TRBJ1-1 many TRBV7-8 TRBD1 TGTGCCAGCAGCACCCGGACAGGGGGAATCACTGAAGCTTTCTTT CASSTRTGGITEAFF
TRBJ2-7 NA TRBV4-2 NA TGTGCCAGCAGCCAAGATGTGACGGACAACTACGAGCAGTACTTC CASSQDVTDNYEQYF
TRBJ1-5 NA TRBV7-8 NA TGTGCCAGCAGCTCGATGAGGGGCTACACTCAGCCCCAGCATTTT CASSSMRGYTQPQHF
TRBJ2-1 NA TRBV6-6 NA TGTGCCAGCACCGGAACTTACAATGAGCAGTTCTTC CASTGTYNEQFF
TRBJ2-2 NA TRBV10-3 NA TGTGCCATCAGTGAGAGGCAGATGAACACCGGGGAGCTGTTTTTT CAISERQMNTGELFF
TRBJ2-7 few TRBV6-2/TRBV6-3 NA TGTGCCAGCAGAGGGGTAGCCGGAAGCTCCTACGAGCAGTACTTC CASRGVAGSSYEQYF
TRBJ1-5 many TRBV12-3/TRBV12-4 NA TGTGCCAGCACTGTCGCTCCGGGACAGCCCCAGCATTTT CASTVAPGQPQHF
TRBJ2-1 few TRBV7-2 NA TGTGCCAGCAGCTTTGGGGGCCAGTTAAATAATGAGCAGTTCTTC CASSFGGQLNNEQFF
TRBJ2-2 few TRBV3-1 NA TGTGCCAGCAGCCCAGGGGTTGTCACCGGGGAGCTGTTTTTT CASSPGVVTGELFF
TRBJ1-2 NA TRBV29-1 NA TGCAGCGTTGAAGAGTTGGGAGCTAACTATGGCTACACCTTC CSVEELGANYGYTF
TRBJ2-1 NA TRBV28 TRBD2 TGTGCCAGCAGTTCGAGGGAGGGCGAGCAGTTCTTC CASSSREGEQFF
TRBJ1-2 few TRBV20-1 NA TGCAGTGCTAGTCTCCAGCGGACAGTCGGCTACACCTTC CSASLQRTVGYTF
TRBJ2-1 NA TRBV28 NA TGTGCCAGCAGTTGGGACACTGACAATGAGCAGTTCTTC CASSWDTDNEQFF
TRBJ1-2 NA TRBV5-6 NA TGTGCCAGCAGCTTTAATACAGGCCCCTATGGCTACACCTTC CASSFNTGPYGYTF
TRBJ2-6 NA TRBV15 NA TGTGCCACCAGCAGAGATCTGGTGGCTGGGGCCAACGTCCTGACTTTC CATSRDLVAGANVLTF
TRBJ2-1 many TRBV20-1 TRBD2 TGCAGTGCTCCCGGGCTAGCGGGGTACAATGAGCAGTTCTTC CSAPGLAGYNEQFF
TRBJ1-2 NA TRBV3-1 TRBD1 TGTGCCAGCAGCCAAGTCGGGACAGTCTCTGGCTACACCTTC CASSQVGTVSGYTF
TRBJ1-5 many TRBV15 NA TGTGCCACCAGCAGAGATGCGGGGGACCAGCCCCAGCATTTT CATSRDAGDQPQHF
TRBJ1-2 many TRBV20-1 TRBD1 TGCAGTGCTTATATCCCCGGACAGGGGGTTGCTGGCTACACCTTC CSAYIPGQGVAGYTF
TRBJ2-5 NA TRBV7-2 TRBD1 TGTGCCAGCAGCCGAACAGGGGGCGGGAAGACCCAGTACTTC CASSRTGGGKTQYF